Following are 3 T cell receptor beta chains from one sample sequenced in a study of CD8 T cells in Susac syndrome. RNA, at 0.5 to 1 ug, was reverse transcribed with random hexamers. TCRdb fed the immunoSEQ multiplex PCR reads into MiXCR, producing one record per CDR3 protein. There are about 250,000 distinct CDR3 sequences in the sample; 93% occur only once, and around 0.067% lies in the top ten. Specimen: CD4+ T cells from PBMCs. The receptors here all came from a human donor with multiple sclerosis.

V usage is TRBV29-1 and J usage is TRBJ2-3; D is unclear. Trimming removed 4 bases at V and 0 bases at J, with 5 bases between. CDR3 length: 12 amino acids. Germline CDR1 reads SQVTM; CDR2 reads ANQGSEA. Written as DNA, the CDR3 is TGCAGCGTTGGGTTGAGCACAGATACGCAGTATTTT. It is translated as CSVGLSTDTQYF.

The V call is TRBV9, the J call TRBJ1-3; D remains unclear. V was clipped by 0 bases and J by 6 bases, with 13 bases between them. The CDR3 loop spans 15 amino acids. Germline V gives CDR1 SGDLS, CDR2 YYNGEE. DNA of the CDR3: TGTGCCAGCAGCGTAGGTCCGGGAGATGCAAACACCATATATTTT. Protein: CASSVGPGDANTIYF.

The rearrangement links TRBV20-1 to TRBJ2-5, with D unclear. This CDR3 region has 13 residues. Between the trimmed V and J ends, which lost 6 bases and 2 bases, there was a span of 13 bases. Germline CDR1 DFQATT, CDR2 SNEGSKA (reference sequence). The CDR3 region is CSAGPGFQETQYF. The CDR3 DNA follows: TGCAGTGCCGGTCCGGGTTTTCAAGAGACCCAGTACTTC.